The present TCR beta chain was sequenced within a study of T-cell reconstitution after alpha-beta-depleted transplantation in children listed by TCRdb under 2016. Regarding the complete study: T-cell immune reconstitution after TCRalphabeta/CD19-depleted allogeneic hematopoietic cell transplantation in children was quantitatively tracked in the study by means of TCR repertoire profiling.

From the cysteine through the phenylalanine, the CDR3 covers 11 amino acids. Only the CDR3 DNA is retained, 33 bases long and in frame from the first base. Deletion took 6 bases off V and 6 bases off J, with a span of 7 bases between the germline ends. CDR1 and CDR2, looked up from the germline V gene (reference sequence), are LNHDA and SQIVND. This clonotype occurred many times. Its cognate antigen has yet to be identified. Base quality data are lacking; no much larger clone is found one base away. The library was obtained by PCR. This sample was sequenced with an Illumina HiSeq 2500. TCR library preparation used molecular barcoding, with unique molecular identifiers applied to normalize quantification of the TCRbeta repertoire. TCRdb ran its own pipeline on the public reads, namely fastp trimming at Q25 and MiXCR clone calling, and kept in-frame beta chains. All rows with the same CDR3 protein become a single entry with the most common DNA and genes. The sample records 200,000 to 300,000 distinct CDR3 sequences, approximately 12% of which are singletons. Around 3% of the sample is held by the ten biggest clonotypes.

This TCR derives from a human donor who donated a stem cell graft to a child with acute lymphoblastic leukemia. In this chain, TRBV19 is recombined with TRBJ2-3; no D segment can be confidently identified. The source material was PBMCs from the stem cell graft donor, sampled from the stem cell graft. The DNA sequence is TGTGCCAGTAGGGGGTTCGATACGCAGTATTTT. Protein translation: CASRGFDTQYF.